This T cell receptor beta chain was identified in a study of CXCR3-negative and CXCR3-positive naive CD8 T cells (dated by TCRdb to the late 2010s). Context from the whole study: In total, 130 million to 150 million TRB reads were obtained, which works out to roughly 1.5 +/- 0.3 million reads per library. TRBV-TRBJ cluster analysis included naive subsets from a handful of donors and memory cells from 3 donors. Diversity and physicochemical repertoire analyses covered under twelve donors pooled from two independent experiments. Summary of the overall study and its limitations: Freshly isolated PBMCs were used for most assays because CXCR3 expression went down partially after cryopreservation. Comparably high repertoire diversity was found in both naive subsets, whereas much lower repertoire diversity was found in memory CD8+ T cells. TRBV-TRBJ usage was similar between naive CXCR3-negative and CXCR3-positive cells from the same donor, while memory cells showed distinct patterns. Compared with CXCR3-negative naive cells, CXCR3-positive naive cells had TRB CDR3s with higher hydrophobicity (lower Kidera factor 4), lower energy, and higher strength and volume indices. Because surface CD5, which has been linked to self-reactivity in mice, was comparable between naive subsets, TCR interaction strength was also inferred from TRB CDR3 physicochemical properties.

This sample was sequenced with a NextSeq 550. The Human TCR Profiling Kit (MiLaboratory) was used to prepare UMI-labeled 5' RACE TRB cDNA libraries. cDNA synthesis used the entire amount of extracted RNA, and PCR amplification then used the entire amount of cDNA produced. Libraries were prepared in parallel using an identical number of PCR cycles. The authors' analysis ran thus. With a minimum of two reads required per UMI, MIGEC and MiXCR pulled out about 49,000 +/- 11,000 unique UMI-labeled TRB cDNA molecules from each library. An average of around 40,000 +/- 10,000 functional in-frame TRB CDR3 nucleotide clonotypes without stop codons was found per library. After each sample was downsampled to 5000 UMI-labeled TRB molecules, VDJtools was used to calculate diversity metrics such as normalized Shannon-Wiener and Chao1. VDJtools computed clonotype-size-weighted physicochemical properties of the central five CDR3 residues: interaction energy, strength, volume and Kidera factor 4. After reprocessing by TCRdb, each CDR3 protein sequence is one entry, and no DNA is given. The V and J calls and clone size are TCRdb's, not the authors'. The sample table includes about 150,000 distinct CDR3 sequences. The biggest ten clones account for 0.45% to 0.6% of the sample.

Each CD8+ T cell subset was flow-sorted in triplicate, and some 300,000 cells per subset were placed directly into RLT lysis buffer. To exclude memory contaminants, naive CD8+ T cells were stringently defined as CD45RO-CCR7+CD27+CD95-. Using standard density gradient centrifugation, peripheral blood mononuclear cells were isolated from buffy coats. A FACSAria III was used to flow-sort naive CD8+ T cells into CXCR3-negative and CXCR3-positive populations. An RNeasy Mini Kit was used to extract total RNA from the sorted cells. The CDR3, from cysteine to phenylalanine, totals 15 residues. There is no recorded DNA. The germline V gene supplies CDR1 MDHEN and CDR2 SYDVKM. A note on this clonotype: Its antigen has not been determined.

The chain is assembled from TRBV28 and TRBJ1-2; TCRdb outputs TRBD1, but without DNA this stays unchecked. Sequencing used naive CXCR3+ CD8+ T cells from blood. The sample's cell subset or site label, in plain terms: CD45RO-CCR7+CD27+CD95- naive CD8+ T cells expressing CXCR3 (TNR3+). The TCR sequence derives from a human donor in good health. Some clones in this sample may be carry-over from other donors' samples. The CDR3 protein is CASSFLDTGNYGYTF.